These 24 T cell receptor beta chains came from one sample sequenced in a study of T cell repertoires in cytomegalovirus infection. MiXCR, run by TCRdb on the reads, gives a single entry per CDR3 protein. The sample carries 270,000 or so distinct CDR3 sequences, approximately 17% recorded once. Sequenced sample: CD8+ T cells from PBMCs. The receptors shown here come from a human donor in good health (CMV status not recorded). Some clones in this sample may be carry-over from other donors' samples.

This clonotype was observed a handful of times. This chain links TRBV20-1 with TRBJ2-1, with 11 positions matching TRBD2. V lost 0 bases to trimming and J lost 2 bases; unmatched junction nucleotides: 6. Germline V gene lookup returns CDR1 DFQATT and CDR2 SNEGSKA (reference sequence). This CDR3 has 17 amino acids. In DNA, the CDR3 is TGCAGTGCTAGAGATACCGGGACTAGCGGCCCCTACAATGAGCAGTTCTTC. It codes for CSARDTGTSGPYNEQFF.

This clonotype has a single count. This chain joins TRBV6-2 or TRBV6-3 and TRBJ2-1; D gene unclear. CDR1 and CDR2 (germline): MNHEY, SVGEGT. The CDR3 runs to 13 residues. V shed 7 bases and J shed 8 bases, with 15 bases lying between them. The CDR3 is CASTTLLADEQFF. The DNA of the CDR3 is TGTGCCAGCACTACCTTATTAGCCGATGAGCAGTTCTTC.

This clonotype has only a few counts. J is TRBJ2-7 and V is TRBV28, with D maybe TRBD2 (6 bases). CDR3 length: 16 amino acids. The germline V gene has CDR1 MDHEN and CDR2 SYDVKM. Trimming left V 4 bases short and J 0 bases short, with 16 bases between. The CDR3 DNA follows: TGTGCCAGCAGTTGGGGGGAAGGATCCGACTCCTACGAGCAGTACTTC. Protein: CASSWGEGSDSYEQYF. The complete variable domain, with remaining parts taken from reference TRBV28 and TRBJ2-7, reads DVKVTQSSRYLVKRTGEKVFLECVQDMDHENMFWYRQDPGLGLRLIYFSYDVKMKEKGDIPEGYSVSREKKERFSLILESASTNQTSMYLCASSWGEGSDSYEQYFGPGTRLTVT.

This sequence joins TRBV28 and TRBJ1-1; unclear D gene. Between the trimmed V and J ends, which lost 6 bases and 6 bases, there was a span of 17 bases. The CDR3 has 14 amino acids. Germline CDR1 MDHEN, CDR2 SYDVKM. The CDR3 sequence: CASSPDKPLAEAFF. Here the CDR3 DNA reads TGTGCCAGCAGCCCAGACAAACCCCTCGCTGAAGCTTTCTTT.

There are a few counts of this clonotype. The V gene is TRBV7-9, the J gene TRBJ2-7; 7 positions match TRBD1. This CDR3 is 16 amino acids long. With 5 bases clipped from V and 0 bases from J, the junction kept 10 bases outside the gene matches. Looked up from germline, CDR1 is SEHNR and CDR2 is FQNEAQ (reference sequence). As DNA, the CDR3 is TGTGCCAGCAGCGGACCGGGACAGAGGAGCTCCTACGAGCAGTACTTC. Translation gives CASSGPGQRSSYEQYF.

This clonotype occurred a few times. The V and J genes are TRBV2 and TRBJ1-2, with TRBD1 as a possible D gene (5 bases). CDR3 length: 17 amino acids. CDR1 and CDR2 (germline): SNHLY, FYNNEI. The V and J ends lost 6 bases and 6 bases respectively, with 26 bases between them. CDR3 in amino acids: CASSRAGQMMMEDGYTF. CDR3 DNA: TGTGCCAGCAGCCGAGCAGGGCAAATGATGATGGAGGATGGCTACACCTTC.

V usage is TRBV20-1 and J usage is TRBJ1-2; D call uncertain. The germline V and J ends were trimmed by 2 bases and 5 bases, with 12 bases remaining between them. The CDR3 contains 13 residues. Per the germline V gene, CDR1 is DFQATT and CDR2 is SNEGSKA (reference sequence). CDR3 nucleotide sequence: TGCAGTGCTAGACCTGTCCCGGGATATGGCTACACCTTC. Translation gives CSARPVPGYGYTF.

V usage is TRBV23-1 and J usage is TRBJ2-7, with D tentatively TRBD2 (6 bases). TRBV23-1 is identified as an open reading frame with a role that is uncertain. Trimming removed 3 bases from V and 1 base from J, with 13 bases in between. CDR3 length: 15 residues. CDR3 amino acids: CASSHPGGLSYEQYF. The CDR3 coding sequence is TGCGCCAGCAGTCACCCCGGGGGACTGTCCTACGAGCAGTACTTC.

The chain uses TRBV11-2 and TRBJ1-1, with D uncertain. The CDR3 spans 13 residues. Trimming stripped 5 bases from V and 4 bases from J, with 11 bases between. The germline CDR1 and CDR2 sequences are SGHAT and FQNNGV. The CDR3 DNA follows: TGTGCCAGCAGCGACGAGGGAGGCACTGAAGCTTTCTTT. Protein sequence: CASSDEGGTEAFF.

Only a few counts were recorded for this clonotype. This chain uses TRBV5-6 with TRBJ2-3; D is unresolved. CDR1 and CDR2 (germline): SGHDT, YYEEEE. Trimming stripped 7 bases from V and 4 bases from J, with 7 bases between. CDR3 size: 11 residues. For the CDR3, the DNA is TGTGCCAGCGGGTCGGCAGATACGCAGTATTTT. Its translation: CASGSADTQYF.

This clonotype appeared many times. The chain uses TRBV7-8 and TRBJ2-7; 7 nucleotides agree with TRBD1. This CDR3 region has 17 residues. Germline loops: CDR1 SGHVS, CDR2 FQNEAQ. Trimming cost V 3 bases and J 0 bases; bases outside gene matches: 11. This chain's CDR3 is CASSLTPGTVFSYEQYF. In nucleotides, the CDR3 is TGTGCCAGCAGCTTGACCCCCGGGACAGTTTTCTCCTACGAGCAGTACTTC.

This clonotype has only a few counts. CDR3 amino acids: CASSQTWTSGGGSSYNEQFF. CDR3 in DNA: TGTGCCAGCAGCCAGACCTGGACTAGCGGGGGTGGTTCCTCCTACAATGAGCAGTTCTTC. The rearrangement uses TRBV7-6 and TRBJ2-1, with 13 bases aligning to TRBD2. Trimming at V came to 5 bases and at J to 0 bases, leaving 13 bases not matched to a gene. CDR1 is SGHVS and CDR2 is FNYEAQ in the germline V gene. CDR3 length: 20 residues.

This clonotype appeared many times. The chain is built from TRBV4-1 and TRBJ2-7, with TRBD1 matching over 7 bases. The germline V gene encodes CDR1 MGHRA and CDR2 YSYEKL. The CDR3 spans 13 residues. V trimming: 6 bases; J trimming: 3 bases; junction bases outside the gene matches: 5. The CDR3 sequence is CASSQGQIYEQYF. CDR3 nucleotide sequence: TGCGCCAGCAGTCAGGGACAGATCTACGAGCAGTACTTC.

This clonotype showed up just a few times. The chain carries TRBV28 and TRBJ1-2, with D unresolved. This CDR3 is 14 amino acids long. Trimming cost V 3 bases and J 3 bases, with 11 bases left between them. Germline V gene sequence: CDR1 MDHEN, CDR2 SYDVKM. CDR3: CASSLIIGDYGYTF. DNA for the CDR3: TGTGCCAGCAGTTTGATTATTGGGGACTATGGCTACACCTTC.

CDR3: CSARDRGSNYGYTF. The CDR3 nucleotides read TGCAGTGCTAGAGATCGAGGCAGTAACTATGGCTACACCTTC. The gene calls are TRBV20-1 and TRBJ1-2; D is unclear. CDR3 size: 14 residues. From germline, CDR1 is DFQATT and CDR2 SNEGSKA (reference sequence). Trimming removed 0 bases at V and 1 base at J, with 9 bases between.

This clonotype occurred a few times. The J gene is TRBJ1-4, the V gene TRBV12-3 or TRBV12-4; TRBD1 is a possible D gene (6 bases). The CDR3 has 15 residues. V gave up 5 bases and J gave up 3 bases, with 13 bases separating them. CDR3 sequence (DNA): TGTGCCAGCAGTGTCACAGGGATCTCTAATGAAAAACTGTTTTTT. Protein sequence: CASSVTGISNEKLFF.

J is TRBJ1-1 and V is TRBV5-4; D may be TRBD1 (6 bases). Germline CDR1 and CDR2: SGHNT and YYREEE (reference sequence). Trimming pared 3 bases from V and 4 bases from J, leaving 16 bases between. The CDR3 sequence is 15 residues long. The CDR3 here is CASSWVQGPGTEAFF. CDR3 nucleotides: TGTGCCAGCAGCTGGGTACAGGGTCCGGGCACTGAAGCTTTCTTT.

This clonotype was detected only a few times. This chain joins TRBV6-2 or TRBV6-3 and TRBJ2-1, with D unresolved. V was clipped by 2 bases and J by 2 bases, with 7 bases between them. Germline CDR1 and CDR2: MNHEY and SVGEGT. The CDR3 sequence is 14 residues long. CDR3 coding DNA: TGTGCCAGCAGTTACATCCCAGCCTACAATGAGCAGTTCTTC. It codes for CASSYIPAYNEQFF.

This chain connects TRBV15 to TRBJ1-1; D unresolved. Trimming pared 0 bases from V and 0 bases from J, leaving 14 bases between. CDR1 is LNHNV, CDR2 YYDKDF, per germline (reference sequence). The CDR3 extends over 17 amino acids. This CDR3 reads CATSRDNVGIMNTEAFF. In nucleotides, the CDR3 is TGTGCCACCAGCAGAGATAACGTCGGCATTATGAACACTGAAGCTTTCTTT.

The table lists this clonotype with many counts. The V call is TRBV12-3 or TRBV12-4, the J call TRBJ1-5; no reliable D call. The length of the CDR3 is 14 residues. Deletions cut 0 bases from V and 3 bases from J, with 6 bases between. The CDR3 DNA reads TGTGCCAGCAGTTTAGCAGAGCACAATCAGCCCCAGCATTTT. Amino acids: CASSLAEHNQPQHF.

This clonotype was observed a handful of times. CDR3 amino acids: CASSYPTSPGKSNEQFF. The CDR3 DNA sequence: TGTGCCAGCAGTTACCCGACATCCCCCGGGAAAAGCAATGAGCAGTTCTTC. This rearrangement joins TRBV6-6 to TRBJ2-1, with TRBD2 as a possible D gene (5 bases). Germline V CDR1 and CDR2: MNHNY, SVGAGI (reference sequence). Trimming shortened V by 2 bases and J by 6 bases, and 20 bases separated the two germline ends. This CDR3 contains 17 residues.

This clonotype occurred a few times. Here the CDR3 reads CASSFVGEAFF. CDR3 DNA: TGTGCCAGCAGTTTTGTGGGGGAAGCTTTCTTT. The gene calls are TRBV12-3 or TRBV12-4 and TRBJ1-1; D is unclear. CDR3 length: 11 residues. The V and J ends lost 3 bases and 8 bases respectively, with 7 bases between them.

This clonotype was seen only a few times. This may stem from a read error, because a much larger clone lies one nucleotide away. In nucleotides, the CDR3 is TGTGCCAGCACTACAGTGAACACTGAAGCTTTCTTT. The encoded protein is CASTTVNTEAFF. The chain combines TRBV7-8 with TRBJ1-1; no reliable D call. Deletions cut 7 bases from V and 0 bases from J, with 6 bases between. There are 12 residues in the CDR3. CDR1 is SGHVS and CDR2 is FQNEAQ in the germline V gene.

The rearrangement uses TRBV28 and TRBJ2-3, with 12 bases identical to TRBD1. J gave up 3 bases and V 6 bases, and 7 bases lay outside the gene matches. The CDR3 sequence is 16 residues long. Germline V lookup: CDR1 MDHEN, CDR2 SYDVKM. This CDR3 is CASSGGQGAPTDTQYF. In DNA, the CDR3 is TGTGCCAGCAGCGGGGGACAGGGGGCGCCTACAGATACGCAGTATTTT.